This TCR beta chain was sequenced for a study of shared T cell receptors in the human thymus. Trimming took 2 bases from V and 10 from J; bases not matched to a gene: 6. The CDR3 length is 13 residues. In germline, CDR1 is SGHNT, CDR2 YYREEE (reference sequence). Assay used: immunoSEQ multiplex PCR; TCRdb lists only in-frame clones, some missing. The repertoire holds some 700,000 clones, with 80% to 90% as singletons. This clone occurred a few times. The sample was also linked to a second study, of human thymus T cells.

The source is a girl less than two years old with a congenital heart defect. The sample consisted of thymocytes. V and J are TRBV5-4 and TRBJ1-2; the match to TRBD1 covers 9 bases. As DNA, the CDR3 is TGTGCCAGCAGCTTTGAACAGGGGGCGGACTACACCTTC. It is translated as CASSFEQGADYTF.